These 10 T cell receptor beta chains were sequenced from one sample in a study of cytomegalovirus exposure and HLA in healthy donors. Both 60 Vbeta primers and 13 Jbeta primers went into the PCR. Only in-frame clones appear in the TCRdb table, and some are missing; sequencing was by immunoSEQ multiplex PCR. The data show 65,000 to 85,000 clones, over 70% seen once. Sample: PBMCs. All receptors come from a woman aged 40-49 years in good health and CMV-seropositive.

This sequence joins TRBV28 and TRBJ1-3; D unresolved. Germline V gene sequence: CDR1 MDHEN, CDR2 SYDVKM. V was shortened by 10 bases and J by 0 bases, with 4 bases between the two germline ends. The CDR3 runs 11 residues. The CDR3 DNA is TGTGCCACCCACTCTGGAAACACCATATATTTT. This sequence encodes CATHSGNTIYF.

J is TRBJ2-6 and V is TRBV18, with 9 positions matching TRBD1. Germline CDR1 is KGHSH and CDR2 is LQKENI. Trimming cost V 6 bases and J 0 bases; bases outside gene matches: 6. This CDR3 contains 17 residues. The chain's CDR3 is CASSPGTGNSGANVLTF. The CDR3 DNA reads TGTGCCAGCTCGCCAGGGACAGGGAACTCTGGGGCCAACGTCCTGACTTTC.

The chain is built from TRBV6-1 and TRBJ1-4, with D unclear. Germline lookup yields CDR1 MNHNS and CDR2 SASEGT. This CDR3 comprises 15 residues. Trimming took off 0 bases at V and 6 bases at J, with 11 bases between the two ends. The CDR3 is CASSEAWPPDEKLFF. As DNA, the CDR3 is TGTGCCAGCAGTGAAGCCTGGCCCCCAGATGAAAAACTGTTTTTT.

This clone was seen only once. This chain connects TRBV7-3 to TRBJ2-6, with D maybe TRBD1 (5 bases). The CDR3 has 14 amino acids. Trimming cost V 2 bases and J 4 bases, with 6 bases left between them. Germline loops: CDR1 SGHTA, CDR2 FQGTGA. CDR3 in DNA: TGTGCCAGCAGCTTAGGGGCAGGGGCCAACGTCCTGACTTTC. Protein: CASSLGAGANVLTF. The full variable domain, rest sourced from reference TRBV7-3 and TRBJ2-6, is GAGVSQTPSNKVTEKGKYVELRCDPISGHTALYWYRQSLGQGPEFLIYFQGTGAADDSGLPNDRFFAVRPEGSVSTLKIQRTERGDSAVYLCASSLGAGANVLTFGAGSRLTVL.

The chain joins TRBV30 to TRBJ1-5; 9 positions agree with TRBD1. The germline V gene encodes CDR1 GTSNPN and CDR2 SVGIG (reference sequence). The CDR3 contains 14 residues. J was trimmed by 2 bases and V by 3 bases; bases with no gene match: 2. The CDR3 DNA is TGTGCCTGGAGCAGGGACAGGGGCAATCAGCCCCAGCATTTT. Its translation: CAWSRDRGNQPQHF.

The CDR3: CASSQVGGSPFF. The CDR3 nucleotides read TGTGCCAGCAGTCAAGTGGGCGGGAGCCCGTTCTTC. V is TRBV6-5 and J is TRBJ2-1; 7 nucleotides match TRBD2. The junction had 10 bases not matched to a gene; V was cut back by 5 bases and J by 15 bases. This CDR3 is built from 12 residues. Germline CDR1 is MNHEY and CDR2 is SVGAGI.

V usage is TRBV11-2 and J usage is TRBJ2-3; D may be TRBD1 (6 bases). Germline V gene data show CDR1 as SGHAT and CDR2 as FQNNGV. V gave up 3 bases and J gave up 3 bases, with 13 bases separating them. The CDR3 has 15 residues. The CDR3 nucleotides are TGTGCCAGCAGCTTGGACAGCAAACCGACAGATACGCAGTATTTT. This codes for CASSLDSKPTDTQYF.

This clone came up a few times. This chain joins TRBV11-1 and TRBJ2-1, with 10 bases lining up with TRBD2. V was clipped by 5 bases and J by 5 bases; unmatched bases: 9. Germline values: CDR1 SGHAT, CDR2 FQDESV (reference sequence). The CDR3 sequence is 16 residues long. CDR3 nucleotide sequence: TGTGCCAGCAGCGTAGTATCTAGCGGGAGAAACAATGAGCAGTTCTTC. Translated, it gives CASSVVSSGRNNEQFF.

The gene calls are TRBV6-5 and TRBJ2-7; 9 nucleotides agree with TRBD1. Germline loops: CDR1 MNHEY, CDR2 SVGAGI. This CDR3 has 15 residues. V lost 6 bases and J lost 2; bases outside the gene matches: 8. CDR3 nucleotide sequence: TGTGCCAGCAGGAAAACAGGGGGCATTACCTACGAGCAGTACTTC. Amino acid sequence: CASRKTGGITYEQYF.

The chain links TRBV7-9 to TRBJ1-1, with D possibly TRBD1 on 6 matching bases. The CDR3 runs 15 residues. In germline, CDR1 is SEHNR, CDR2 FQNEAQ (reference sequence). Trimming shortened V by 4 bases and J by 1 base, and 13 bases separated the two germline ends. The CDR3 loop reads CASSSGAGANTEAFF. In DNA, the CDR3 is TGTGCCAGCAGCTCCGGTGCAGGGGCGAACACTGAAGCTTTCTTT.